The rows below give T cell receptor beta chains drawn from one sample of a study of blood T cell repertoires in COVID-19. Sequencing was performed with immunoSEQ multiplex PCR; in TCRdb, only in-frame clones are kept and a portion is missing. The data show 120,000 or so clones, around four fifths seen once. Specimen: peripheral blood. These receptor sequences come from a man aged 55 to 70 with acute or convalescent COVID-19. Both conserved end residues are part of each CDR3. Fields, in order: clone size, J gene, D gene, V gene, CDR3 protein, CDR3 DNA. D genes are given only for firm matches. The size field is filled for only some rows; it gives once, few, many or a size class.

-,TRBJ1-5,TRBD1,TRBV10-3,CAIRDREDQPQHF,TGTGCCATCAGGGACAGGGAGGATCAGCCCCAGCATTTT
-,TRBJ2-7,TRBD1,TRBV5-1,CASSLMTGTYEQYF,TGCGCCAGCAGCCTTATGACAGGGACCTACGAGCAGTACTTC
-,TRBJ2-5,-,TRBV18,CASSPAQRSKETQYF,TGTGCCAGCTCACCGGCCCAAAGAAGTAAAGAGACCCAGTACTTC
-,TRBJ2-7,-,TRBV6-5,CASSWTDQGEQYF,TGTGCCAGCAGCTGGACGGACCAGGGAGAGCAGTACTTC
-,TRBJ1-5,TRBD1,TRBV18,CASSEEQGRNQPQHF,TGTGCCAGCTCGGAGGAACAGGGGCGCAATCAGCCCCAGCATTTT
-,TRBJ2-3,-,TRBV7-3,CASSPRSQIDTQYF,TGTGCCAGCAGCCCCCGTAGCCAGATAGATACGCAGTATTTT
-,TRBJ2-1,-,TRBV5-1,CASRPDSMISNEQFF,TGCGCCAGCAGACCCGACAGTATGATTTCCAATGAGCAGTTCTTC
once,TRBJ1-2,-,TRBV6-5,CASRPPGHGGSGYTF,TGTGCCAGCAGGCCTCCGGGACACGGGGGGTCCGGCTACACCTTC
-,TRBJ2-5,-,TRBV24-1,CATSDFLTPETQYF,TGTGCCACCAGTGATTTCCTGACACCAGAGACCCAGTACTTC
-,TRBJ1-3,-,TRBV7-3,CASSLTPGAFGNTIYF,TGTGCCAGCAGCTTAACTCCGGGAGCATTCGGAAACACCATATATTTT
-,TRBJ2-6,TRBD2,TRBV27,CASNRGGRGANVPTF,TGTGCCAGCAATCGGGGGGGCCGGGGGGCCAACGTCCCGACTTTC
-,TRBJ1-1,TRBD1,TRBV25-1,CASSEPRQGAVAEAFF,TGTGCCAGCAGTGAACCAAGACAGGGGGCGGTTGCTGAAGCTTTCTTT
-,TRBJ2-2,-,TRBV3-1/TRBV3-2,CASSRTGVTGELFF,TGTGCCAGCAGCCGTACGGGAGTAACCGGGGAGCTGTTTTTT
once,TRBJ2-1,TRBD1,TRBV19,CASTDRGPSSYNEQFF,TGTGCCAGTACCGACAGGGGGCCGAGTTCCTACAATGAGCAGTTCTTC
-,TRBJ1-2,TRBD1,TRBV18,CASSPGIPGQNYGYTF,TGTGCCAGCTCACCAGGAATCCCGGGACAGAACTATGGCTACACCTTC
-,TRBJ1-1,TRBD1,TRBV18,CASSPQGAGTEAFF,TGTGCCAGCTCACCCCAGGGGGCTGGAACTGAAGCTTTCTTT
-,TRBJ1-3,TRBD1,TRBV11-2,CASSPRQGDSGNTIYF,TGTGCCAGCAGCCCAAGACAGGGAGACTCTGGAAACACCATATATTTT
-,TRBJ1-1,-,TRBV5-4,CASSLFRETFF,TGTGCCAGCAGCTTATTCAGGGAAACTTTCTTT
-,TRBJ2-7,TRBD1,TRBV28,CASSRTGGTYEQYF,TGTGCCAGCAGCCGGACAGGGGGCACCTACGAGCAGTACTTC
-,TRBJ1-1,-,TRBV12-3/TRBV12-4,CASSLYRNTEAFF,TGTGCCAGCAGTTTGTACAGGAACACTGAAGCTTTCTTT
-,TRBJ2-2,TRBD1,TRBV6-6,CASSYTGGVGTSGGHGELFF,TGTGCCAGCAGCTATACAGGGGGCGTTGGGACAAGTGGAGGGCACGGGGAGCTGTTTTTT
-,TRBJ1-1,-,TRBV28,CASSPEEGRSTEAFF,TGTGCCAGCAGTCCGGAGGAGGGGCGGAGCACTGAAGCTTTCTTT
few,TRBJ2-2,TRBD1,TRBV18,CASSPPKTGWAGELFF,TGTGCCAGCTCACCACCGAAGACAGGGTGGGCCGGGGAGCTGTTTTTT
-,TRBJ2-7,TRBD2,TRBV27,CASSYLAGAYEQYF,TGTGCCAGCTCATATTTAGCGGGAGCCTACGAGCAGTACTTC
-,TRBJ2-7,TRBD1,TRBV11-1,CASSSGQGGYEQYF,TGTGCCAGCAGCTCGGGACAGGGTGGGTACGAGCAGTACTTC
-,TRBJ2-4,TRBD1,TRBV30,CAWTRQGEDIQYF,TGTGCCTGGACTAGACAGGGGGAGGACATTCAGTACTTC
-,TRBJ1-1,-,TRBV7-2,CASSIPDSYTEAFF,TGTGCCAGCAGCATACCGGACAGCTACACTGAAGCTTTCTTT
-,TRBJ1-2,-,TRBV28,CASSSHPQGGGYTF,TGTGCCAGCAGTTCTCACCCACAGGGCGGGGGCTACACCTTC